Listed below are T cell receptor beta chains from one sample, sequenced in a study of T cells after posttransplantation cyclophosphamide. Clones were sequenced by immunoSEQ multiplex PCR, and TCRdb holds only the in-frame ones, with some missing. This record lists a few thousand clones, none seen once only, and the top ten clones contain 8.5% to 12%. The material sequenced was PBMCs, taken after allogeneic stem cell transplant with posttransplant cyclophosphamide. All receptors derive from a male patient aged 55 to 69 who received an allogeneic stem cell transplant from a related donor and was CMV-positive. Some T cells here may be from the graft donor. Both conserved end residues are part of each CDR3. The D gene is left open where the match is weak. Size is stated as how often the clone was seen (once, few, many) or a class if it is expanded.

>TRBV4-2|TRBD1|medium-sized|TRBJ2-2
CASSQAGTVTGELFF
TGTGCCAGCAGCCAAGCGGGGACAGTTACCGGGGAGCTGTTTTTT
>TRBV29-1|.|many|TRBJ2-1
CSAGTGISYNEQFF
TGCAGCGCGGGTACGGGGATTTCCTACAATGAGCAGTTCTTC
>TRBV4-3|.|medium-sized|TRBJ1-6
CASSQLRQANSPLHF
TGCGCCAGCAGCCAATTAAGACAGGCGAATTCACCCCTCCACTTT
>TRBV7-6|.|many|TRBJ2-3
CASSQKAGRGGTDTQYF
TGTGCCAGCAGCCAGAAGGCAGGGAGGGGGGGTACAGATACGCAGTATTTT
>TRBV30|.|medium-sized|TRBJ1-4
CAWSVQGVNEKLFF
TGTGCCTGGAGTGTACAGGGTGTGAATGAAAAACTGTTTTTT
>TRBV11-2|.|large|TRBJ2-1
CASSLALSYNEQFF
TGTGCCAGCAGCTTAGCTCTCTCCTACAATGAGCAGTTCTTC
>TRBV23-1|.|many|TRBJ2-1
CASSQQGRQFF
TGCGCCAGCAGTCAACAGGGTAGGCAGTTCTTC
>TRBV11-2|.|many|TRBJ1-2
CASSYQGGSNYGYTF
TGTGCCAGCAGCTACCAAGGGGGAAGTAACTATGGCTACACCTTC
>TRBV5-4|TRBD2|medium-sized|TRBJ2-1
CASSAEAGASYNEQFF
TGTGCCAGCAGCGCTGAAGCGGGAGCCTCCTACAATGAGCAGTTCTTC
>TRBV25-1|TRBD1|many|TRBJ1-6
CASTPATGGASPLHF
TGTGCCAGCACCCCTGCGACAGGGGGCGCCTCACCCCTCCACTTT
>TRBV5-8|TRBD1|many|TRBJ1-6
CASSHGQVNSPLHF
TGTGCCAGCAGCCACGGACAGGTGAATTCACCCCTCCACTTT
>TRBV4-2|.|medium-sized|TRBJ1-1
CASSSGSGFTEAFF
TGTGCCAGCAGCTCAGGAAGCGGGTTCACTGAAGCTTTCTTT
>TRBV19|TRBD2|many|TRBJ2-5
CASTARGPGLAGGETQYF
TGTGCCAGTACCGCAAGGGGGCCGGGACTAGCGGGAGGGGAGACCCAGTACTTC
>TRBV12-5|.|many|TRBJ2-5
CASGLPSSQETQYF
TGTGCTAGTGGTTTACCTAGCAGCCAAGAGACCCAGTACTTC
>TRBV7-2|.|many|TRBJ2-1
CASSNTDWYNEQFF
TGTGCCAGCAGCAATACAGATTGGTACAATGAGCAGTTCTTC
>TRBV19|.|medium-sized|TRBJ1-4
CASSWTGEKLFF
TGTGCCAGTAGTTGGACTGGTGAAAAACTGTTTTTT
>TRBV9|.|many|TRBJ2-3
CASSAGAVSTDTQYF
TGTGCCAGCAGCGCGGGAGCGGTTAGCACAGATACGCAGTATTTT
>TRBV21-1|.|few|TRBJ2-3
CASSKAAWGVVPRATDTQYF
TGCGCCAGCAGCAAAGCGGCCTGGGGGGTTGTCCCACGGGCCACAGATACGCAGTATTTT
>TRBV9|.|many|TRBJ2-7
CASSVAAVSYEQYF
TGTGCCAGCAGCGTAGCGGCGGTCTCCTACGAGCAGTACTTC
>TRBV6-5|.|medium-sized|TRBJ2-2
CASSQQGLTGELFF
TGTGCCAGCAGTCAACAGGGCCTCACCGGGGAGCTGTTTTTT
>TRBV6-1|TRBD1|medium-sized|TRBJ1-5
CASSEGDRRQPQHF
TGTGCCAGCAGTGAAGGGGACAGGCGGCAGCCCCAGCATTTT
>TRBV28|TRBD2|many|TRBJ2-5
CASSSGLAGVGQETQYF
TGTGCCAGCAGTTCCGGACTAGCGGGAGTAGGACAAGAGACCCAGTACTTC
>TRBV9|TRBD2|many|TRBJ2-3
CASSVVTSGTDTQYF
TGTGCCAGCAGCGTAGTTACTAGCGGCACAGATACGCAGTATTTT
>TRBV10-3|TRBD1|medium-sized|TRBJ2-3
CAISDHPGTDTDTQYF
TGTGCCATCAGTGATCACCCAGGGACAGACACAGATACGCAGTATTTT
>TRBV7-2|TRBD2|medium-sized|TRBJ2-1
CASSRLGLAKFF
TGTGCCAGCAGCCGTCTGGGACTAGCGAAGTTCTTC
>TRBV4-3|.|medium-sized|TRBJ1-6
CASSQVGGSNSPLHF
TGCGCCAGCAGCCAAGTTGGGGGGAGTAATTCACCCCTCCACTTT
>TRBV19|.|medium-sized|TRBJ2-3
CASSIGLGTDTQYF
TGTGCCAGTAGTATTGGACTCGGGACAGATACGCAGTATTTT
>TRBV9|.|many|TRBJ1-1
CASTPARENTEAFF
TGTGCCAGCACCCCGGCCCGGGAGAACACTGAAGCTTTCTTT
>TRBV7-9|.|many|TRBJ2-3
CASSSIRSTDTQYF
TGTGCCAGCAGCTCGATCAGGAGCACAGATACGCAGTATTTT
>TRBV7-9|TRBD2|many|TRBJ2-3
CASSLSGGGPDTQYF
TGTGCCAGCAGCCTTAGCGGGGGGGGGCCAGATACGCAGTATTTT
>TRBV7-2|TRBD1|many|TRBJ2-5
CASSLQTGIGETQYF
TGTGCCAGCAGCCTCCAGACAGGGATTGGAGAGACCCAGTACTTC
>TRBV28|TRBD1|large|TRBJ2-7
CASRPPGGYEQYF
TGTGCCAGCAGACCTCCAGGGGGCTACGAGCAGTACTTC
>TRBV7-7|.|many|TRBJ2-1
CASSPLAPYNEQFF
TGTGCCAGCAGCCCCTTAGCCCCCTACAATGAGCAGTTCTTC
>TRBV6-1|.|medium-sized|TRBJ2-7
CASGQLEYEQYF
TGTGCCAGCGGGCAGTTGGAATACGAGCAGTACTTC
>TRBV7-2|TRBD1|many|TRBJ1-4
CASSYAGTANEKLFF
TGTGCCAGCAGCTACGCCGGGACAGCGAATGAAAAACTGTTTTTT
>TRBV6-5|TRBD1|many|TRBJ2-2
CASSRTGNTGELFF
TGTGCCAGCAGCCGGACAGGGAACACCGGGGAGCTGTTTTTT
>TRBV19|.|medium-sized|TRBJ1-6
CASSPSGTARPLHF
TGTGCCAGTAGTCCCTCCGGGACTGCGAGGCCCCTCCACTTT
>TRBV6-5|.|many|TRBJ1-2
CASSYLKGEYGYTF
TGTGCCAGCAGTTACCTAAAGGGGGAATATGGCTACACCTTC
>TRBV11-2|.|many|TRBJ2-2
CASSLGVGRGTGELFF
TGTGCCAGCAGCTTAGGGGTGGGCCGTGGCACCGGGGAGCTGTTTTTT
>TRBV5-4|.|medium-sized|TRBJ2-3
CASSLGTGSDTQYF
TGTGCCAGCAGCCTGGGGACGGGGTCAGATACGCAGTATTTT
>TRBV19|TRBD1|medium-sized|TRBJ1-5
CASSIAGGYQPQHF
TGTGCCAGTAGTATCGCAGGGGGGTATCAGCCCCAGCATTTT
>TRBV6-6|.|medium-sized|TRBJ2-7
CASRYELGSREQYF
TGTGCCAGCAGGTATGAACTAGGTTCACGCGAGCAGTACTTC
>TRBV7-8|.|many|TRBJ1-2
CASSLGGNTAAQLYGYTF
TGTGCCAGCAGCTTAGGAGGCAATACGGCAGCGCAGCTATATGGCTACACCTTC
>TRBV13|TRBD1|medium-sized|TRBJ2-1
CASSLGGQGNNEQFF
TGTGCCAGCAGCTTAGGGGGACAGGGTAACAATGAGCAGTTCTTC
>TRBV5-5|.|many|TRBJ2-1
CASSLVGSATYNEQFF
TGTGCCAGCAGCTTGGTCGGGAGCGCCACTTACAATGAGCAGTTCTTC
>TRBV28|TRBD1|many|TRBJ1-1
CASSLPPGGGTEAFF
TGTGCCAGCAGTTTACCCCCAGGGGGAGGCACTGAAGCTTTCTTT
>TRBV6-6|.|many|TRBJ2-3
CASSQHDAGLADTQYF
TGTGCCAGCTCCCAACACGACGCGGGATTGGCAGATACGCAGTATTTT
>TRBV7-9|.|few|TRBJ1-6
CASSLAGTYSPLNF
TGTGCCAGCAGCTTAGCCGGGACATATTCCCCCCTCAACTTT
>TRBV19|.|medium-sized|TRBJ1-6
CASSTSDSPNSPLHF
TGTGCCAGTAGTACCTCGGACTCCCCAAATTCACCCCTCCACTTT
>TRBV4-3|TRBD2|medium-sized|TRBJ2-2
CASRAGRMVGELFF
TGCGCCAGCAGAGCGGGAAGGATGGTCGGGGAGCTGTTTTTT
>TRBV6-5|.|many|TRBJ2-5
CASSPRLVRTQYF
TGTGCCAGCAGTCCCAGACTAGTGAGGACCCAGTACTTC
>TRBV7-2|.|medium-sized|TRBJ1-4
CASSPGYGNEKLFF
TGTGCCAGCAGCCCAGGGTATGGTAATGAAAAACTGTTTTTT
>TRBV30|.|many|TRBJ1-2
CAWSGGGGYGYTF
TGTGCCTGGAGTGGTGGCGGGGGCTATGGCTACACCTTC
>TRBV14|.|many|TRBJ1-2
CASSHTGSGYGYTF
TGTGCCAGCAGCCATACAGGGTCAGGCTATGGCTACACCTTC